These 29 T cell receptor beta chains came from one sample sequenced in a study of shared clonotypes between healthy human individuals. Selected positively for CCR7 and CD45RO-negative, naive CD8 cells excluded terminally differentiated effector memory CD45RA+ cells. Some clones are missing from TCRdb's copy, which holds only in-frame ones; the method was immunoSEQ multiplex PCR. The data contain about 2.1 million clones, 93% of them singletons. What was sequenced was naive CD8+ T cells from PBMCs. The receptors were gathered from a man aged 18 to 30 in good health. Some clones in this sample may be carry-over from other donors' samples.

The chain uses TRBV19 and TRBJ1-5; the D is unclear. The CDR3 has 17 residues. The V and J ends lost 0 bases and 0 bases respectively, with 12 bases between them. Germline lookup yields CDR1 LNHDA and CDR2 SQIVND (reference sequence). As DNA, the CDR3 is TGTGCCAGTAGTATAGACGTAAACCTCTATAGCAATCAGCCCCAGCATTTT. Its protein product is CASSIDVNLYSNQPQHF.

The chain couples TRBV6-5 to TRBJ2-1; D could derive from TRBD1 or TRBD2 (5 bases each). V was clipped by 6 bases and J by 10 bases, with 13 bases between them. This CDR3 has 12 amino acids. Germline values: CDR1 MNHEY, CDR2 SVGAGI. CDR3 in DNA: TGTGCCAGCAGCATGGGACGGTTAGAGCAGTTCTTC. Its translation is CASSMGRLEQFF.

The CDR3 loop reads CASSPDRDLFEAFF. CDR3 coding DNA: TGTGCCAGCAGCCCGGACAGGGATTTGTTTGAAGCTTTCTTT. The J gene is TRBJ1-1, the V gene TRBV6-5; 8 nucleotides line up with TRBD1. The CDR3 totals 14 residues. V trimming: 6 bases; J trimming: 7 bases; junction bases outside the gene matches: 10. The germline V gene has CDR1 MNHEY and CDR2 SVGAGI.

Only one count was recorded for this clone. The CDR3 is CASSPIWTYNEQFF. In DNA, the CDR3 is TGTGCCAGCAGCCCCATCTGGACCTACAATGAGCAGTTCTTC. The chain links TRBV14 to TRBJ2-1; D not resolved. This CDR3 spans 14 amino acids. CDR1 and CDR2 from the germline V gene are SGHDN and FVKESK. V dropped 4 bases and J dropped 2 bases, with 9 bases sitting between them.

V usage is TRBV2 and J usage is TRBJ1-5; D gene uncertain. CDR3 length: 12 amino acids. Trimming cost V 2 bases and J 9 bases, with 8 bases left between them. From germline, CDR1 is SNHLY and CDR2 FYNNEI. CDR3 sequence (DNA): TGTGCCAGCAGTGAAATACAGCCGCCCCAGCATTTT. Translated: CASSEIQPPQHF.

CDR3 amino acids: CASSPPGGYEQFF. As DNA, the CDR3 is TGTGCCAGCAGCCCACCGGGGGGCTATGAGCAGTTCTTC. The chain uses TRBV13 and TRBJ2-1, with a possible D match to TRBD2 (7 bases). CDR3 length: 13 residues. The V gene lost 5 bases and the J gene lost 8 bases, with 13 bases spanning the gap. Germline V CDR1 and CDR2: PRHDT, FYEKMQ (reference sequence).

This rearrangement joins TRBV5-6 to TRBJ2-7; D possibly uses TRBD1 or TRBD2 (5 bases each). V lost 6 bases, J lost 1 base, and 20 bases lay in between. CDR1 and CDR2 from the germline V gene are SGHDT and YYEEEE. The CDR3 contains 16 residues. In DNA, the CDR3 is TGTGCCAGCACCAAACGGGGCCAGGGAACGTCCTACGAGCAGTACTTC. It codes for CASTKRGQGTSYEQYF.

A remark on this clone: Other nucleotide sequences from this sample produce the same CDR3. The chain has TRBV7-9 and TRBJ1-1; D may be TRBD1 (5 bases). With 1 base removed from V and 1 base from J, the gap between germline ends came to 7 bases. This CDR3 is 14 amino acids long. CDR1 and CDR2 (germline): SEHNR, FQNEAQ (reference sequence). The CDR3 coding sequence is TGTGCCAGCAGCTTAGTCGGGGGGAACACTGAAGCTTTCTTT. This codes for CASSLVGGNTEAFF.

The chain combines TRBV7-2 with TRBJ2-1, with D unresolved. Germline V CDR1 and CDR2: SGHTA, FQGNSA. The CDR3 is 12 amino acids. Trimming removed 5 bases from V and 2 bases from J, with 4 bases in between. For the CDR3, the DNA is TGTGCCAGCAGCCGCCCCTACAATGAGCAGTTCTTC. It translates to CASSRPYNEQFF. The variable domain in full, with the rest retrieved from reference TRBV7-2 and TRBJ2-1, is GAGVSQSPSNKVTEKGKDVELRCDPISGHTALYWYRQSLGQGLEFLIYFQGNSAPDKSGLPSDRFSAERTGGSVSTLTIQRTQQEDSAVYLCASSRPYNEQFFGPGTRLTVL.

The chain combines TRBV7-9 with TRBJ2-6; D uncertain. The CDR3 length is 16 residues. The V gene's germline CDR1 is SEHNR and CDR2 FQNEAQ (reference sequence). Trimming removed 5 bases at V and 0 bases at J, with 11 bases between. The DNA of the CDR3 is TGTGCCAGCAGCGCACGGGCTGCCTCTGGGGCCAACGTCCTGACTTTC. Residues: CASSARAASGANVLTF.

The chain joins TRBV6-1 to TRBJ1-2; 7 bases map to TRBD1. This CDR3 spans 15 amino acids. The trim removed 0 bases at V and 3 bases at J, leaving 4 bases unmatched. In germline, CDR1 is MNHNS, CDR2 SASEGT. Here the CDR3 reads CASSEAYGTDYGYTF. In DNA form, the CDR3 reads TGTGCCAGCAGTGAAGCGTACGGGACAGACTATGGCTACACCTTC.

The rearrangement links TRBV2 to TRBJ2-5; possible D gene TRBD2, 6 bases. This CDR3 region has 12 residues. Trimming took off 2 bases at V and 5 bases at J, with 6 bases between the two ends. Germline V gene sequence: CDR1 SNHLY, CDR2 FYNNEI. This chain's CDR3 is CASSELAETQYF. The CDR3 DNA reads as TGTGCCAGCAGTGAACTAGCGGAGACCCAGTACTTC. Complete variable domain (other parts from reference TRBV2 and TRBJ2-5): EPEVTQTPSHQVTQMGQEVILRCVPISNHLYFYWYRQILGQKVEFLVSFYNNEISEKSEIFDDQFSVERPDGSNFTLKIRSTKLEDSAMYFCASSELAETQYFGPGTRLLVL.

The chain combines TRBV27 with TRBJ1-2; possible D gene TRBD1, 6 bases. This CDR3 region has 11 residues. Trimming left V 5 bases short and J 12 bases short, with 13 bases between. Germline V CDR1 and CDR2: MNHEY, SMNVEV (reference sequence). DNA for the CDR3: TGTGCCAGCAGTCCAACAGGGTCCCACACCTTC. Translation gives CASSPTGSHTF.

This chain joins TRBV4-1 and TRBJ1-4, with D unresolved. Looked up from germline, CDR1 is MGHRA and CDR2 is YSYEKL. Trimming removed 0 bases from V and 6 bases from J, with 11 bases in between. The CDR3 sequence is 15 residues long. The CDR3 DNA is TGCGCCAGCAGCCAAGAGCGACACCGCGATGAAAAACTGTTTTTT. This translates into CASSQERHRDEKLFF.

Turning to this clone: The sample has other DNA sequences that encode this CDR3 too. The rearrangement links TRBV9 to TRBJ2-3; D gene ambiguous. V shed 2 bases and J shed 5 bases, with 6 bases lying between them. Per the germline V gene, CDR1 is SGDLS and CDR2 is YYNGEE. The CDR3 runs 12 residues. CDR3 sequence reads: CASSVDLDTQYF. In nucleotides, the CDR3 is TGTGCCAGCAGCGTCGACTTAGATACGCAGTATTTT.

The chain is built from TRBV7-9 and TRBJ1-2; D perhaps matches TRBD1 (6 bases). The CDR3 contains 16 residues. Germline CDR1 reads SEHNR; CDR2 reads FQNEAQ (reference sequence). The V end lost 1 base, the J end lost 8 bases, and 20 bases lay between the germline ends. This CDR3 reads CASSLGPTGDSGGYTF. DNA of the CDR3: TGTGCCAGCAGCTTAGGCCCGACAGGAGACTCCGGGGGCTACACCTTC.

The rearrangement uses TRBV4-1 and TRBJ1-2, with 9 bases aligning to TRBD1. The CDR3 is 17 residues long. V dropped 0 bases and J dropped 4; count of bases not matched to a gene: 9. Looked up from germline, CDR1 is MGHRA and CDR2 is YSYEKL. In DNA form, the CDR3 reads TGCGCCAGCAGCCAAGAGGGACAGGGAATAACCAGCTATGGCTACACCTTC. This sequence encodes CASSQEGQGITSYGYTF.

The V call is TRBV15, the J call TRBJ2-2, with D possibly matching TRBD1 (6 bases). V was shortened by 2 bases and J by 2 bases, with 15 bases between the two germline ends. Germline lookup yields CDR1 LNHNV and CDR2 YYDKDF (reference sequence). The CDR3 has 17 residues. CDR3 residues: CATSRLPAGTNTGELFF. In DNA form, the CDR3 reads TGTGCCACCAGCAGACTTCCTGCCGGGACAAACACCGGGGAGCTGTTTTTT.

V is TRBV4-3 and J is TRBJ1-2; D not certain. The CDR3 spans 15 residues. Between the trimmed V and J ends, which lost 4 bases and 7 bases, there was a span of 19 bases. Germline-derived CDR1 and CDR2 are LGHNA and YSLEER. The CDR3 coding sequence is TGCGCCAGCAGCCCTTACGTCGGCAGCTTCCTTGGCTACACCTTC. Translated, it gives CASSPYVGSFLGYTF.

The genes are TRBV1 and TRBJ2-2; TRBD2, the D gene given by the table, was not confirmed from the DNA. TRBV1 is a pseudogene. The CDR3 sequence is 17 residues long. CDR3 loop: CTSSPFSSGRLGRELFF. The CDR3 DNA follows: TGCACCAGCAGCCCATTTTCTAGCGGGAGGCTGGGTAGGGAGCTGTTTTTT.

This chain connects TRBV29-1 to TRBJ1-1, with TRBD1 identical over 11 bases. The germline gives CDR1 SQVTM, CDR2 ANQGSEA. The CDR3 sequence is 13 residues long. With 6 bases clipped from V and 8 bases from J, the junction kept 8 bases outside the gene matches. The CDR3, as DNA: TGCAGCGTCCCGGACAGGGGGCGACCCGAAGCTTTCTTT. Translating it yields CSVPDRGRPEAFF.

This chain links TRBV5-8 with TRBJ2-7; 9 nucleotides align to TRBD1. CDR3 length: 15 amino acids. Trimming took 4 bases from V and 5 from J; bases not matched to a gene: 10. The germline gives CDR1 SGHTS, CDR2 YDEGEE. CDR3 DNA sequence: TGTGCCAGCAGCCTGGGGACAGGGATGAGCCACGAGCAGTACTTC. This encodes CASSLGTGMSHEQYF.

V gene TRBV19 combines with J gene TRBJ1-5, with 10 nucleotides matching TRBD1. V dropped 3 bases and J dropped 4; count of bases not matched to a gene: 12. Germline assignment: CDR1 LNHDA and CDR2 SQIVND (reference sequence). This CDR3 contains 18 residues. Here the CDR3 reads CASSIPTSRDRGNQPQHF. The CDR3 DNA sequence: TGTGCCAGTAGTATCCCCACCTCCCGGGACAGGGGAAATCAGCCCCAGCATTTT.

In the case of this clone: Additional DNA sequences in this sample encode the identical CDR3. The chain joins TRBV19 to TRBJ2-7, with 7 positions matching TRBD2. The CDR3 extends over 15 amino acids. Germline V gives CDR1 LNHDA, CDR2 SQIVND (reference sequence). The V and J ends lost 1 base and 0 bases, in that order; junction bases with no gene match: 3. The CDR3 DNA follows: TGTGCCAGTAGTATAGCGGCTAGCGGCTCCTACGAGCAGTACTTC. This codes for CASSIAASGSYEQYF.

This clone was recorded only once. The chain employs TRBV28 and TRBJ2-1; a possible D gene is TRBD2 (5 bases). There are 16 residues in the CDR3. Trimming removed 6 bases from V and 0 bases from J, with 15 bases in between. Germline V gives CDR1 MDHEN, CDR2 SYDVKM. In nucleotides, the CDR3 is TGTGCCAGCAGCTTCAGAGGGTTGAGCTCCTACAATGAGCAGTTCTTC. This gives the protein CASSFRGLSSYNEQFF.

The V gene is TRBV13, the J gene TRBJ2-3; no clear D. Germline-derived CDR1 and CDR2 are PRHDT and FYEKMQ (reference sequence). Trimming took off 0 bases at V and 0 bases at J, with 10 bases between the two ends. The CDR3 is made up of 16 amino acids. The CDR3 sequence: CASSLGGGSSTDTQYF. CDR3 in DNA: TGTGCCAGCAGCTTAGGGGGCGGATCTAGCACAGATACGCAGTATTTT.

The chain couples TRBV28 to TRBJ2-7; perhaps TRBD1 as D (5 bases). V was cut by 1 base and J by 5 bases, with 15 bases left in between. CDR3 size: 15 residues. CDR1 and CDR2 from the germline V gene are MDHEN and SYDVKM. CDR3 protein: CASSLLSARAHEQYF. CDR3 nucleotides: TGTGCCAGCAGTTTATTGTCGGCCAGGGCCCACGAGCAGTACTTC.

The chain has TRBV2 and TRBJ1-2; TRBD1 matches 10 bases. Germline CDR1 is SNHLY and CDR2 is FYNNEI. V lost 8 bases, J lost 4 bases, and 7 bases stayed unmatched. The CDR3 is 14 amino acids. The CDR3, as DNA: TGTGCCAGCTTCCGACAGGGGGCGGCCTATGGCTACACCTTC. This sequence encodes CASFRQGAAYGYTF.

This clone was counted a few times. The CDR3 coding sequence is TGCGCCAGCAGCCCGGGACAGGCGTACACTGAAGCTTTCTTT. Protein product: CASSPGQAYTEAFF. The chain has TRBV4-3 and TRBJ1-1; 8 nucleotides agree with TRBD1. This CDR3 region has 14 residues. The germline V gene has CDR1 LGHNA and CDR2 YSLEER. V trimming: 4 bases; J trimming: 3 bases; junction bases outside the gene matches: 4.